These 17 T cell receptor beta chains were sequenced from one sample in a study of blood T cell repertoires in COVID-19. TCRdb keeps only in-frame clones here, not all; method: immunoSEQ multiplex PCR. The repertoire includes under 200,000 clones, approximately 91% of them detected once, and about 5.3% sits in the top ten. Sequencing used peripheral blood. The receptors come from a man between 18 and 29 years old with COVID-19, enrolled during active disease.

The chain couples TRBV9 to TRBJ1-3; a possible D gene is TRBD1 (6 bases). This CDR3 is 16 amino acids long. Germline V lookup: CDR1 SGDLS, CDR2 YYNGEE. Trimming pared 2 bases from V and 4 bases from J, leaving 16 bases between. The CDR3 bases are TGTGCCAGCAGCGTGGACAGCCCTCTGTCCGGAAACACCATATATTTT. Amino acid sequence: CASSVDSPLSGNTIYF.

The V and J genes are TRBV7-2 and TRBJ2-7, with D possibly TRBD1 on 6 matching bases. The V end was cut by 11 bases, the J end by 2 bases, with 19 bases between. Germline assignment: CDR1 SGHTA and CDR2 FQGNSA. CDR3 length equals 14 residues. The CDR3 region has the DNA TGTGCCTCCTCGCCGACACAGGGCCCCTACGAGCAGTACTTC. Translated: CASSPTQGPYEQYF. The full variable domain, with the rest looked up from reference TRBV7-2 and TRBJ2-7, is GAGVSQSPSNKVTEKGKDVELRCDPISGHTALYWYRQSLGQGLEFLIYFQGNSAPDKSGLPSDRFSAERTGGSVSTLTIQRTQQEDSAVYLCASSPTQGPYEQYFGPGTRLTVT.

J is TRBJ1-2 and V is TRBV7-8; 9 positions match TRBD1. The V and J ends lost 1 base and 2 bases, in that order; junction bases with no gene match: 2. The CDR3 has 15 amino acids. Germline CDR1 SGHVS, CDR2 FQNEAQ. This chain's CDR3 is CASSLGGTGNYGYTF. CDR3 sequence (DNA): TGTGCCAGCAGCTTAGGCGGGACAGGGAACTATGGCTACACCTTC.

J is TRBJ2-7 and V is TRBV21-1; the table gives TRBD2 as D, unverified against the DNA. TRBV21-1 is reported as a pseudogene. CDR3 length: 14 residues. The CDR3 region is CASSPPAGTYEQYF. In DNA form, the CDR3 reads TGTGCCAGCAGCCCTCCGGCGGGCACCTACGAGCAGTACTTC.

CDR3 DNA: TGTGCCAGCAGTTTGCAGAGGACGGGGACCGGGGAGCTGTTTTTT. Its protein is CASSLQRTGTGELFF. The chain carries TRBV27 and TRBJ2-2, with a tentative D call TRBD2 (5 bases). This CDR3 has 15 residues. Deletions cut 3 bases from V and 5 bases from J, with 13 bases between. Germline V lookup: CDR1 MNHEY, CDR2 SMNVEV (reference sequence).

This CDR3 is CASSTRTSGSSRETQYF. For the CDR3, the DNA is TGTGCCAGTAGTACCAGGACTAGCGGGAGTTCTCGAGAGACCCAGTACTTC. The V gene is TRBV19, the J gene TRBJ2-5; 13 bases map to TRBD2. Trimming removed 4 bases from V and 4 bases from J; junction bases left unmatched: 9. This CDR3 has 17 residues. Germline V gives CDR1 LNHDA, CDR2 SQIVND (reference sequence).

The chain couples TRBV6-5 to TRBJ1-2, with D perhaps TRBD1 (5 bases). V was shortened by 6 bases and J by 8 bases, with 19 bases between the two germline ends. Germline values: CDR1 MNHEY, CDR2 SVGAGI. The CDR3 is 14 amino acids. The CDR3 reads CASRVQAQGVGYTF. In nucleotides, the CDR3 is TGTGCCAGCAGAGTACAGGCCCAAGGGGTAGGCTACACCTTC.

CDR3 DNA sequence: TGTGCCAGCAGGCGTAGGGGGAGGAACACTGAAGCTTTCTTT. Amino acids: CASRRRGRNTEAFF. The chain carries TRBV7-9 and TRBJ1-1, with D possibly TRBD1 on 6 matching bases. CDR1 and CDR2 (germline): SEHNR, FQNEAQ (reference sequence). The V end was cut by 6 bases, the J end by 1 base, with 12 bases between. The CDR3 sequence is 14 residues long.

V usage is TRBV30 and J usage is TRBJ2-1; 10 positions agree with TRBD2. Germline trimming cut 5 bases from V and 4 bases from J; bases unmatched to any gene: 5. The CDR3 loop spans 14 amino acids. Germline lookup yields CDR1 GTSNPN and CDR2 SVGIG (reference sequence). The CDR3: CAWGGTSAYNEQFF. In DNA, the CDR3 is TGTGCCTGGGGGGGGACTAGCGCATACAATGAGCAGTTCTTC.

With respect to this clone: A junction end diverges from the germline sequence, so it may reflect a read error. The chain couples TRBV29-1 to TRBJ1-4; no clear D gene. Germline CDR1 is SQVTM and CDR2 is ANQGSEA. The CDR3 totals 15 residues. This chain's CDR3 is CSVPEYRVPNEKLLF. The CDR3 DNA is TGCAGCGTGCCTGAGTACCGGGTCCCTAATGAAAAACTGCTTTTT.

The chain links TRBV28 to TRBJ2-7; TRBD1 aligns across 8 bases. CDR1 and CDR2 (germline): MDHEN, SYDVKM. CDR3 length: 11 residues. V dropped 8 bases and J dropped 9; count of bases not matched to a gene: 6. CDR3 sequence: CASLWDRRQYF. The CDR3 bases are TGTGCCAGCCTCTGGGACAGGAGGCAGTACTTC.

The chain employs TRBV5-1 and TRBJ2-3; 8 bases fit TRBD2. This CDR3 spans 15 amino acids. With 0 bases clipped from V and 2 bases from J, the junction kept 2 bases outside the gene matches. Germline-derived CDR1 and CDR2 are SGHRS and YFSETQ. CDR3 in amino acids: CASSLVAGLTDTQYF. The DNA for the CDR3 is TGCGCCAGCAGCTTGGTAGCGGGACTCACAGATACGCAGTATTTT.

About this clone: Different DNA sequences within this sample yield the same CDR3. The chain combines TRBV13 with TRBJ1-1, with 9 bases lining up with TRBD1. The germline V gene encodes CDR1 PRHDT and CDR2 FYEKMQ (reference sequence). The V gene end was trimmed by 5 bases and the J gene end by 4 bases; junction bases not matched to a gene: 5. The CDR3 length is 14 residues. The DNA for the CDR3 is TGTGCCAGCAGCCTGGGACAGGGCGGCACTGAAGCTTTCTTT. It codes for CASSLGQGGTEAFF.

The chain couples TRBV6-6 to TRBJ1-6; the match to TRBD1 covers 7 bases. This CDR3 has 13 amino acids. CDR1 is MNHNY and CDR2 is SVGAGI in the germline V gene (reference sequence). J was trimmed by 8 bases and V by 5 bases; bases with no gene match: 3. The CDR3 spells CASSTGEHSPLHF. As DNA, the CDR3 is TGTGCCAGCAGTACAGGGGAGCATTCACCCCTCCACTTT.

The chain has TRBV9 and TRBJ1-3, with no clear D. The germline V gene encodes CDR1 SGDLS and CDR2 YYNGEE. Trimming cost V 5 bases and J 0 bases, with 9 bases left between them. The CDR3 loop spans 14 amino acids. CDR3 sequence: CASSGFGSGNTIYF. In nucleotides, the CDR3 is TGTGCCAGCAGTGGCTTTGGCTCTGGAAACACCATATATTTT.

The gene calls are TRBV7-9 and TRBJ1-2; 12 nucleotides match TRBD1. V lost 5 bases and J lost 7; bases outside the gene matches: 20. In germline, CDR1 is SEHNR, CDR2 FQNEAQ (reference sequence). The CDR3 covers 19 residues. The CDR3 DNA reads as TGTGCCAGCAGCCTCGCATACTCTGACCGGGACAGGGGGCGACGTGGCTACACCTTC. This sequence encodes CASSLAYSDRDRGRRGYTF.

This clone is a singleton in its sample. The genes are TRBV7-5 and TRBJ2-7; TRBD2 was called by the table and not checked on the DNA. TRBV7-5 is assigned pseudogene status. The CDR3 has 15 amino acids. CDR3 protein: CARSLGLAGAYEQYF. The DNA of the CDR3 is TGTGCCAGAAGCTTAGGACTAGCGGGGGCCTACGAGCAGTACTTC.